This TCR beta chain was obtained from a study of PD-L1 blockade in urothelial cancer (dated by TCRdb to the late 2010s). Study-level background: All patients started therapy at some point between 2014 and 2016 and received atezolizumab 1,200 mg intravenously every 3 weeks. About 85% of the roughly 29 patients were identified as males with urothelial cancer of bladder origin, and a prior smoking history was reported by 18 of 29 patients. An ECOG performance status of 0 or 1 was recorded for the patients, and 0 to 3 prior chemotherapy regimens had been received by the patients. Blood samples were analyzed 3 weeks after the start of treatment (second dose) and 6 weeks after the start of treatment. Blood samples gave median yields of 141,255 T cells and some 80,000 unique TCRs, along with a median clonality of roughly 0.08. The study was an exploratory multi-omic analysis of somatic, immune and clinical correlates of response to PD-L1 blockade with atezolizumab in urothelial cancer. TCR sequencing covered pretreatment tumor samples and matched, serially collected peripheral blood taken before and after atezolizumab treatment. Durable clinical benefit meant progression-free survival longer than 6 months, and TCR features were also tested against progression-free and overall survival. Whole exome sequencing and RNA sequencing of pretreatment tumors were performed alongside TCR sequencing in the same patients. Durable clinical benefit was achieved by nine patients and was not achieved by 20 patients. Pretreatment blood TCR-seq was available for 30 or so patients, at least one posttreatment blood collection was obtained for around 25 patients, and tumor TCR-seq was available for around 25 patients. What the authors observed across the whole study: Greater expansion of tumor-associated TCR clones in peripheral blood 3 weeks after the start of treatment was observed in patients with durable benefit (n of about 24, p = 0.022). Small sample size (n of about 30) and many exploratory analyses mean the results are intended to be hypothesis-generating. A pretreatment peripheral blood TCR clonality below the median was linked to improved progression-free and overall survival.

With respect to this clone: What this receptor recognizes is not known. Per-base qualities were not stored, and no clone one base away is much larger.

Synthetic TCR analog templates were spiked into each PCR to estimate absolute template abundance from read counts. The immunoSEQ assay used bias-controlled V and J gene primers to amplify TCRbeta CDR3 regions from genomic DNA. Sequencing of rearranged TCRbeta segments was performed at approximately 20X coverage. On the authors' methods: Clustering was used to correct sequencing errors, and CDR3s were annotated against IMGT to assign V, D and J genes. Downstream analyses used only productive TCRbeta rearrangements and left out out-of-frame or stop-codon sequences. Clonality was calculated as one minus the Shannon entropy normalized by the log of the number of unique productive sequences. Clones differing between time points or between blood and tumor were identified using Fisher's exact test with Benjamini-Hochberg correction, with an adjusted p below 0.01 applied as the threshold. TCRdb obtained this table from immuneACCESS and retained in-frame rearrangements with V and J assigned. These tables miss some clones; where compared with another copy, unresolved V genes account for less than half of the shortfall, and the remainder is unexplained. That table furnishes V, J and clone size, whereas the DNA furnished D and trimming. The sample records 25,000 to 35,000 clones, approximately 80% of which are singletons. About 3% of the sample goes to the ten largest clones.

The junction shows trimming of 4 bases on V and 6 bases on J, and the gene matches do not reach 5 bases of it. There are 14 amino acids in the CDR3, from cysteine to phenylalanine inclusive. The entry retains the CDR3 DNA only, 42 bases that are in frame from base 1. Sequences MNHEY (CDR1) and SVGAGI (CDR2) are obtained from the germline V gene. The time point label, read with the paper, signifies: peripheral blood 6 weeks after treatment start. The cohort comprised 29 patients with locally advanced or metastatic urothelial carcinoma treated at Memorial Sloan Kettering on a trial protocol. Peripheral blood mononuclear cells were collected from each patient pretreatment and during treatment, giving between 1 and 8 total time points per patient. The Qiagen DNeasy Blood extraction kit was used to purify genomic DNA from total PBMCs and tumor samples. PBMCs were collected pretreatment and during treatment and were isolated and stored as previously described.

The TCR originated in a man aged 65-85 years with urothelial cancer. The material sequenced was PBMCs, taken around atezolizumab (anti-PD-L1) treatment. The chain is made from TRBV6-5 and TRBJ2-2; the central 7 bases match TRBD1. In nucleotide form, the sequence is TGTGCCAGCAGTTCTACAGGGGCCGCCGGGGAGCTGTTTTTT. The encoded protein is CASSSTGAAGELFF.